This entry lists 23 T cell receptor beta chains sequenced from one sample in a study of blood T cell repertoires in COVID-19. TCRdb's table, derived via immunoSEQ multiplex PCR, lists solely in-frame clones and lacks some. The data contain some 330,000 clones, around 89% of them singletons. Material for sequencing was peripheral blood. The receptors shown here come from a woman aged 45-65 years with active or convalescent COVID-19.

The rearrangement uses TRBV27 and TRBJ2-2; TRBD2 agrees at 8 bases. Germline CDR1 is MNHEY and CDR2 is SMNVEV (reference sequence). CDR3 length: 16 amino acids. J lost 5 bases, V lost 2 bases, and 7 bases had no gene match. CDR3 bases: TGTGCCAGCAGTTTAGCCAGCGGGGGCCGGACCGGGGAGCTGTTTTTT. The encoded protein is CASSLASGGRTGELFF.

The rearrangement uses TRBV19 and TRBJ1-1; TRBD1 aligns across 7 bases. Germline CDR1 LNHDA, CDR2 SQIVND (reference sequence). V shed 3 bases and J 1 base; nucleotides not matched to a gene: 5. CDR3 length equals 15 residues. The CDR3 DNA follows: TGTGCCAGTAGTATTTCGCCAGGGGGGAACACTGAAGCTTTCTTT. Translating it yields CASSISPGGNTEAFF.

This clone was recorded once. This chain links TRBV19 with TRBJ1-5; 8 nucleotides align to TRBD1. The length of the CDR3 is 15 residues. Germline CDR1 reads LNHDA; CDR2 reads SQIVND (reference sequence). The V gene end was trimmed by 2 bases and the J gene end by 6 bases; junction bases not matched to a gene: 6. This CDR3 reads CASSIMTGEGQPQHF. The CDR3 DNA reads TGTGCCAGTAGTATAATGACAGGGGAAGGTCAGCCCCAGCATTTT.

The rearrangement uses TRBV6-2 or TRBV6-3 and TRBJ2-7; a possible D gene is TRBD1 (6 bases). V lost 0 bases and J lost 5, with 11 bases in between. Germline-derived CDR1 and CDR2 are MNHEY and SVGEGT. The CDR3 runs to 14 residues. The CDR3 spells CASSYSRGRDEQYF. The CDR3 nucleotides read TGTGCCAGCAGTTACTCCAGGGGTCGGGACGAGCAGTACTTC.

The rearrangement uses TRBV19 and TRBJ1-2; D gene ambiguous. CDR3 size: 13 residues. The V gene's germline CDR1 is LNHDA and CDR2 SQIVND (reference sequence). V shed 7 bases and J shed 8 bases, with 17 bases lying between them. The CDR3 protein is CASTPEARGGYTF. The CDR3 DNA sequence: TGTGCCAGTACCCCGGAGGCGAGAGGCGGCTACACCTTC.

This chain connects TRBV6-1 to TRBJ2-1, with a possible D match to TRBD1 (6 bases). Germline V gene sequence: CDR1 MNHNS, CDR2 SASEGT. The CDR3 has 16 residues. V lost 4 bases, J lost 2 bases, and 15 bases lay in between. The CDR3 nucleotides are TGTGCCAGCAGTGTCCTTAACAGGGACCCCTACAATGAGCAGTTCTTC. Translating it yields CASSVLNRDPYNEQFF.

The chain has TRBV4-2 and TRBJ1-2, with D perhaps matching TRBD1 (6 bases). This CDR3 contains 16 residues. V was clipped by 1 base and J by 2 bases, with 14 bases between them. Per germline, CDR1 LGHNA and CDR2 YNFKEQ. The CDR3 loop reads CASSQGPAGQNYGYTF. For the CDR3, the DNA is TGTGCCAGCAGCCAAGGGCCGGCAGGACAGAACTATGGCTACACCTTC.

V gene TRBV30 combines with J gene TRBJ1-5, with a possible D match to TRBD1 (6 bases). With 0 bases removed from V and 9 bases from J, the gap between germline ends came to 18 bases. Germline CDR1 GTSNPN, CDR2 SVGIG (reference sequence). The CDR3 contains 15 residues. The CDR3 loop reads CAWSVRGQSITPQHF. CDR3 nucleotides: TGTGCCTGGAGTGTCCGAGGACAGTCCATCACGCCCCAGCATTTT. Supplemented by reference TRBV30 and TRBJ1-5, the full variable domain reads SQTIHQWPATLVQPVGSPLSLECTVEGTSNPNLYWYRQAAGRGLQLLFYSVGIGQISSEVPQNLSASRPQDRQFILSSKKLLLSDSGFYLCAWSVRGQSITPQHFGDGTRLSIL.

The gene calls are TRBV7-9 and TRBJ2-7, with TRBD1 matching over 9 bases. The CDR3 is 16 residues long. The germline V gene encodes CDR1 SEHNR and CDR2 FQNEAQ (reference sequence). V lost 3 bases to trimming and J lost 5 bases; unmatched junction nucleotides: 11. CDR3 region: CASSFTLDRGFHEQYF. As DNA, the CDR3 is TGTGCCAGCAGCTTCACTCTGGACAGGGGATTCCACGAGCAGTACTTC.

This clone has more than one count but fewer than ten. The rearrangement links TRBV7-9 to TRBJ1-2; TRBD1 aligns across 7 bases. Trimming cost V 7 bases and J 2 bases; bases outside gene matches: 13. Germline loops: CDR1 SEHNR, CDR2 FQNEAQ (reference sequence). The CDR3 sequence is 16 residues long. CDR3 region: CASNPLMTGINYGYTF. The DNA for the CDR3 is TGTGCCAGCAACCCATTGATGACAGGGATAAACTATGGCTACACCTTC.

V is TRBV4-1 and J is TRBJ2-5; a possible D gene is TRBD1 (7 bases). In germline, CDR1 is MGHRA, CDR2 YSYEKL. V was shortened by 1 base and J by 4 bases, with 13 bases between the two germline ends. This CDR3 contains 15 residues. The DNA for the CDR3 is TGCGCCAGCAGCCAAGGACAGGGAGGTGGAGAGACCCAGTACTTC. Translation gives CASSQGQGGGETQYF.

The chain recombines TRBV7-2 with TRBJ2-3, with 8 nucleotides matching TRBD2. This CDR3 has 15 amino acids. J lost 5 bases, V lost 1 base, and 5 bases had no gene match. CDR1 and CDR2 from the germline V gene are SGHTA and FQGNSA. The CDR3 region is CASSLVSGGRDTQYF. In DNA, the CDR3 is TGTGCCAGCAGCTTAGTAAGCGGGGGTAGAGATACGCAGTATTTT.

For the CDR3, the DNA is TGTGCCAGCAGTTACTCGAAGGGGACACGGGGTGGCTACACCTTC. Amino acid sequence: CASSYSKGTRGGYTF. The V and J genes are TRBV6-6 and TRBJ1-2, with D tentatively TRBD1 (6 bases). Germline assignment: CDR1 MNHNY and CDR2 SVGAGI (reference sequence). The CDR3 consists of 15 residues. Trimming took off 0 bases at V and 7 bases at J, with 15 bases between the two ends.

The chain couples TRBV13 to TRBJ1-5; D unresolved. The length of the CDR3 is 13 residues. The V end lost 3 bases, the J end lost 3 bases, and 6 bases lay between the germline ends. Germline CDR1 reads PRHDT; CDR2 reads FYEKMQ (reference sequence). The CDR3 protein is CASSFGINQPQHF. The CDR3 region has the DNA TGTGCCAGCAGCTTCGGTATCAATCAGCCCCAGCATTTT.

The V gene is TRBV7-3, the J gene TRBJ2-7; weak D call: TRBD2 (6 bases). Germline V gene sequence: CDR1 SGHTA, CDR2 FQGTGA. The CDR3 runs to 13 residues. V dropped 0 bases and J dropped 3 bases, with 6 bases sitting between them. The CDR3 is CASSLTSGYEQYF. In nucleotides, the CDR3 is TGTGCCAGCAGCTTAACTAGCGGCTACGAGCAGTACTTC. The entire variable domain, with the rest obtained from reference TRBV7-3 and TRBJ2-7, is as follows: GAGVSQTPSNKVTEKGKYVELRCDPISGHTALYWYRQSLGQGPEFLIYFQGTGAADDSGLPNDRFFAVRPEGSVSTLKIQRTERGDSAVYLCASSLTSGYEQYFGPGTRLTVT.

The chain joins TRBV28 to TRBJ1-5; D unresolved. In germline, CDR1 is MDHEN, CDR2 SYDVKM. This CDR3 has 15 residues. The V gene lost 5 bases and the J gene lost 6 bases, with 17 bases spanning the gap. The CDR3 sequence: CASSHASAYGQPQHF. The CDR3 DNA is TGTGCCAGCAGTCACGCAAGCGCTTATGGTCAGCCCCAGCATTTT.

The chain joins TRBV7-3 to TRBJ2-7, with 9 bases fitting TRBD2. Trimming took 3 bases from V and 4 from J; bases not matched to a gene: 1. Per germline, CDR1 SGHTA and CDR2 FQGTGA. The CDR3 runs to 13 residues. The CDR3 loop is CASSLGLAYEQYF. The CDR3 nucleotides are TGTGCCAGCAGCTTGGGACTAGCTTACGAGCAGTACTTC.

The CDR3 region has the DNA TGCGCCAGCAGCGATATAGCGACCCAGTACTTC. Translated, it gives CASSDIATQYF. This sequence joins TRBV5-1 and TRBJ2-5; no firm D call. V lost 4 bases to trimming and J lost 7 bases, with 8 bases between them. The CDR3 loop spans 11 amino acids. The V gene's germline CDR1 is SGHRS and CDR2 YFSETQ.

V and J are TRBV4-1 and TRBJ2-5; 13 nucleotides match TRBD2. This CDR3 is 16 amino acids long. CDR1 and CDR2 from the germline V gene are MGHRA and YSYEKL. Trimming at V came to 4 bases and at J to 7 bases, leaving 9 bases not matched to a gene. This chain's CDR3 is CASSPLTSGGLGTQYF. The CDR3 nucleotides are TGCGCCAGCAGCCCGCTGACTAGCGGGGGGTTGGGGACCCAGTACTTC.

The chain recombines TRBV24-1 with TRBJ2-7; perhaps TRBD2 as D (6 bases). The CDR3 is 15 amino acids. CDR1 KGHDR and CDR2 SFDVKD come from the germline V gene. V was clipped by 10 bases and J by 4 bases, with 22 bases between them. In nucleotides, the CDR3 is TGTGCCACAGTGCCCGGGAGCGGTTCCCAATACGAGCAGTACTTC. Protein product: CATVPGSGSQYEQYF.

J is TRBJ2-7 and V is TRBV9; tentative D call: TRBD1 (5 bases). Trimming removed 0 bases at V and 0 bases at J, with 13 bases between. Germline V gives CDR1 SGDLS, CDR2 YYNGEE. The CDR3 consists of 16 residues. CDR3 residues: CASSVGTGIYSYEQYF. CDR3 bases: TGTGCCAGCAGCGTAGGAACAGGAATATACTCCTACGAGCAGTACTTC.

DNA for the CDR3: TGTGCCAGCAGTTTACAGGGTTGGGGTAACTATGGCTACACCTTC. It translates to CASSLQGWGNYGYTF. This chain uses TRBV6-5 with TRBJ1-2; a weak D match, TRBD1 (6 bases). Germline V CDR1 and CDR2: MNHEY, SVGAGI. The V and J ends lost 4 bases and 1 base respectively, with 13 bases between them. The CDR3 has 15 residues.

The chain recombines TRBV7-2 with TRBJ2-7, with a tentative D call TRBD1 (6 bases). The CDR3 covers 16 residues. The germline V gene encodes CDR1 SGHTA and CDR2 FQGNSA. V was clipped by 3 bases and J by 2 bases, with 17 bases between them. CDR3 coding DNA: TGTGCCAGCAGCTTCCCTAGGGGGAGTTCTACCTACGAGCAGTACTTC. Its translation is CASSFPRGSSTYEQYF.